This TCR beta chain was captured by sequencing in a study of monozygotic twins with inflammatory bowel disease. A word on this clonotype: The antigen is unknown.

Input per TCR library consisted of approximately 3.5 ug of total RNA. Reanalyzing the 5' RACE reads, TCRdb keeps one entry per CDR3 protein, without DNA. The sample has approximately 390,000 distinct CDR3 sequences. Overall study results and limits: Versus healthy twins, IBD patients showed fewer clonotypes shared with others, especially with disease activity.

CDR3 length: 16 residues. Germline CDR1 reads DFQATT; CDR2 reads SNEGSKA (reference sequence). The sample taken for sequencing was blood. The receptor was derived from a human donor with ulcerative colitis or Crohn's disease, or a healthy co-twin of an affected twin (not recorded which). The chain has TRBV20-1 and TRBJ1-5; absent DNA, TCRdb's TRBD1 call cannot be checked. The CDR3: CSASLPTGSINQPQHF.